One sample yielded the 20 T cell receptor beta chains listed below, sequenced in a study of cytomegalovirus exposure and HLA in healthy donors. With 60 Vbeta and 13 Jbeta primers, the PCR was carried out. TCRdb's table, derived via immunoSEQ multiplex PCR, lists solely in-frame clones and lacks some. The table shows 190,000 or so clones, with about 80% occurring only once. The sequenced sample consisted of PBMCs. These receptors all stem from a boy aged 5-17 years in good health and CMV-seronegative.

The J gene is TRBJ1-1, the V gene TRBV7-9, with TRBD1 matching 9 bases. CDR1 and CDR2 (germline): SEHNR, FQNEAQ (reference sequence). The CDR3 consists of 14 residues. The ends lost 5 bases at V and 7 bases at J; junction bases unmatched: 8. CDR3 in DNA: TGTGCCAGCAGCGAGGGACAGGGCGTTGATGAAGCTTTCTTT. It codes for CASSEGQGVDEAFF.

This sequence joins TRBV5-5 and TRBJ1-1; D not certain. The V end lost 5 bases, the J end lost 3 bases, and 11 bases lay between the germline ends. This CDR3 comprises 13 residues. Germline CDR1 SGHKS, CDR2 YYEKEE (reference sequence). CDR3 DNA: TGTGCCAGCAGTCCACCGGGGTACACTGAAGCTTTCTTT. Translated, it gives CASSPPGYTEAFF.

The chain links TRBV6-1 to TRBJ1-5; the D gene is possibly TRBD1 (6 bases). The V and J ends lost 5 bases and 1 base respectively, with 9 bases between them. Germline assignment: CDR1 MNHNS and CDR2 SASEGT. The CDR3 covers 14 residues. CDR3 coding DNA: TGTGCCAGCAGTACAGGGATGAGCAATCAGCCCCAGCATTTT. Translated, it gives CASSTGMSNQPQHF.

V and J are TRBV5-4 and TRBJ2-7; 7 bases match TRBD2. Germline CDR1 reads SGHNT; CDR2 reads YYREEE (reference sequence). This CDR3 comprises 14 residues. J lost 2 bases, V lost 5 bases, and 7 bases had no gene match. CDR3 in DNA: TGTGCCAGCAGACCTTGGGGGGGGGCCTACGAGCAGTACTTC. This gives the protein CASRPWGGAYEQYF.

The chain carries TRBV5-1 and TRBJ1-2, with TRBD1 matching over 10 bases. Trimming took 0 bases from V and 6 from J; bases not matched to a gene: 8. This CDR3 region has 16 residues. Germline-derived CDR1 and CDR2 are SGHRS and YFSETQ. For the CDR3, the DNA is TGCGCCAGCAGCTTGGGTAGGGACAGGGGTAGGAATGGCTACACCTTC. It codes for CASSLGRDRGRNGYTF. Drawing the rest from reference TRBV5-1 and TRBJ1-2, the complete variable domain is KAGVTQTPRYLIKTRGQQVTLSCSPISGHRSVSWYQQTPGQGLQFLFEYFSETQRNKGNFPGRFSGRQFSNSRSEMNVSTLELGDSALYLCASSLGRDRGRNGYTFGSGTRLTVV.

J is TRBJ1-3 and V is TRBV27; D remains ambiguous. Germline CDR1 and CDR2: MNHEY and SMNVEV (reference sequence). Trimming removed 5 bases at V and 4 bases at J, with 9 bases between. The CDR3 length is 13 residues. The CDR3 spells CASSPRFGNTIYF. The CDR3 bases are TGTGCCAGCAGTCCCCGGTTCGGAAACACCATATATTTT.

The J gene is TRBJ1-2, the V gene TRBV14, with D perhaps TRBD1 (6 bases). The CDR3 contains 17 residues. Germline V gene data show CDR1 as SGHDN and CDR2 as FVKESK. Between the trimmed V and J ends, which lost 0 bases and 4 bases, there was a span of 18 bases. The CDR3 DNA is TGTGCCAGCAGCCAAGAAGGCCCCGGGAGGGGGGCCTATGGCTACACCTTC. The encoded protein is CASSQEGPGRGAYGYTF.

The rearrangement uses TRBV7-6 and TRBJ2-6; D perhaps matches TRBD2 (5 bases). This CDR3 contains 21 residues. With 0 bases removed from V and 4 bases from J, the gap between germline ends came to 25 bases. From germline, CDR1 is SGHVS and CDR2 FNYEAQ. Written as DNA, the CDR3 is TGTGCCAGCAGCTTAGCCTTCCGGGAAGGAGAAACCTCTGTGGGGGCCAACGTCCTGACTTTC. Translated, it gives CASSLAFREGETSVGANVLTF.

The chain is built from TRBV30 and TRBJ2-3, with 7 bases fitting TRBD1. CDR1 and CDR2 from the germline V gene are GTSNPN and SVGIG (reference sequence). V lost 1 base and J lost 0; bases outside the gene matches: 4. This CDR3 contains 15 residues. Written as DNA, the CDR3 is TGTGCCTGGAGTGGGCCAGGGGGAAGCACAGATACGCAGTATTTT. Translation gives CAWSGPGGSTDTQYF.

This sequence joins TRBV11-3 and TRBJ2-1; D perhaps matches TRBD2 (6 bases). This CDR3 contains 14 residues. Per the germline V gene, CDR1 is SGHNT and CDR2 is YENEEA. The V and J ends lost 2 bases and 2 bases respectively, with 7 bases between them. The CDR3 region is CASSLLAPYNEQFF. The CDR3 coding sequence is TGTGCCAGCAGCTTACTAGCGCCCTACAATGAGCAGTTCTTC.

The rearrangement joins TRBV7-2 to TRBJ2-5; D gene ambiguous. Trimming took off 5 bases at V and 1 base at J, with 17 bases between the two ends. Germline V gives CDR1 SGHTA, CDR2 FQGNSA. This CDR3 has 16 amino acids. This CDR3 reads CASSPSVRWSQETQYF. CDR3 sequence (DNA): TGTGCCAGCAGCCCGTCGGTGAGGTGGTCCCAAGAGACCCAGTACTTC.

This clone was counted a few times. The CDR3 is CASSFERQERPQHF. The CDR3 DNA reads TGTGCCAGCAGCTTCGAACGACAGGAAAGGCCCCAGCATTTT. The V call is TRBV5-6, the J call TRBJ1-5, with D possibly TRBD1 on 6 matching bases. Germline values: CDR1 SGHDT, CDR2 YYEEEE. Trimming took 2 bases from V and 9 from J, leaving 15 bases between them. The CDR3 sequence is 14 residues long.

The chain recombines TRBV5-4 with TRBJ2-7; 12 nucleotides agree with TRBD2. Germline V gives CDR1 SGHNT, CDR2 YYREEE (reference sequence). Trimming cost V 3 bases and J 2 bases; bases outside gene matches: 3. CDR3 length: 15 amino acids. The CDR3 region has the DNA TGTGCCAGCAGCTCGGGACTAGCGGGTCCCTACGAGCAGTACTTC. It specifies CASSSGLAGPYEQYF.

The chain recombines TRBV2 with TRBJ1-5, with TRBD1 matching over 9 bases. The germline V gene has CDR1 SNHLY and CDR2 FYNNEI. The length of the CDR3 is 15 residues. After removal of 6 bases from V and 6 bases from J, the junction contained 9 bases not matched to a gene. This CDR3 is CASSLDRGISQPQHF. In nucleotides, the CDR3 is TGTGCCAGCAGCTTGGACAGGGGAATTAGTCAGCCCCAGCATTTT.

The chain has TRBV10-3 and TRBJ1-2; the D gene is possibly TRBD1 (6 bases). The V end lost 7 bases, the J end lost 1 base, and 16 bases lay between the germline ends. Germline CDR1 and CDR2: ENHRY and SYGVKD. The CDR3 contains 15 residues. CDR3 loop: CAIKGPQGINYGYTF. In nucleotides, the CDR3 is TGTGCCATCAAAGGGCCCCAGGGGATTAACTATGGCTACACCTTC.

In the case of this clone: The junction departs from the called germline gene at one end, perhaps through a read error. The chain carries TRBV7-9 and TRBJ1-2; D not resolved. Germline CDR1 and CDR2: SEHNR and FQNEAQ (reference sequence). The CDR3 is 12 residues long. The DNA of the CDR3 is TGTTCCAGCAGCCAAGGAGCCTATGGCTACACCTTC. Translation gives CSSSQGAYGYTF.

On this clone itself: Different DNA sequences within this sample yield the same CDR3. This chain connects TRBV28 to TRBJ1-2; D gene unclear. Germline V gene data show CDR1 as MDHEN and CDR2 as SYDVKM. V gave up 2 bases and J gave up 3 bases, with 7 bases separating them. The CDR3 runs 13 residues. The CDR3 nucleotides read TGTGCCAGCAGTTTAGGCCGGGACTATGGCTACACCTTC. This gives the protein CASSLGRDYGYTF.

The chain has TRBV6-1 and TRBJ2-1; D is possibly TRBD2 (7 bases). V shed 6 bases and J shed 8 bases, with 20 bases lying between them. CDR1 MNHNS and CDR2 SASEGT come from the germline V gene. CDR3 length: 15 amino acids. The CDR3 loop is CASSEGGRGRDEQFF. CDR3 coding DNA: TGTGCCAGCAGCGAGGGGGGGAGAGGTCGAGATGAGCAGTTCTTC.

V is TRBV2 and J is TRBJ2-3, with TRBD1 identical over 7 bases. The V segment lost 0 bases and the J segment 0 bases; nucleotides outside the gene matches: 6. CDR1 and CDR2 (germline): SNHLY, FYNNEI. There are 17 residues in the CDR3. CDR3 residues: CASSEAGTALSTDTQYF. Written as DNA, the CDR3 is TGTGCCAGCAGTGAAGCGGGGACAGCACTTAGCACAGATACGCAGTATTTT.

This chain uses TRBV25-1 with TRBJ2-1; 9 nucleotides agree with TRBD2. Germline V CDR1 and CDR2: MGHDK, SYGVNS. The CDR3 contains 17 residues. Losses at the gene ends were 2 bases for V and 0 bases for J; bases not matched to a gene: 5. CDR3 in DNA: TGTGCCAGCAGTGAAGGGGGTAGCGGGAGCTCCTACAATGAGCAGTTCTTC. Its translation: CASSEGGSGSSYNEQFF.